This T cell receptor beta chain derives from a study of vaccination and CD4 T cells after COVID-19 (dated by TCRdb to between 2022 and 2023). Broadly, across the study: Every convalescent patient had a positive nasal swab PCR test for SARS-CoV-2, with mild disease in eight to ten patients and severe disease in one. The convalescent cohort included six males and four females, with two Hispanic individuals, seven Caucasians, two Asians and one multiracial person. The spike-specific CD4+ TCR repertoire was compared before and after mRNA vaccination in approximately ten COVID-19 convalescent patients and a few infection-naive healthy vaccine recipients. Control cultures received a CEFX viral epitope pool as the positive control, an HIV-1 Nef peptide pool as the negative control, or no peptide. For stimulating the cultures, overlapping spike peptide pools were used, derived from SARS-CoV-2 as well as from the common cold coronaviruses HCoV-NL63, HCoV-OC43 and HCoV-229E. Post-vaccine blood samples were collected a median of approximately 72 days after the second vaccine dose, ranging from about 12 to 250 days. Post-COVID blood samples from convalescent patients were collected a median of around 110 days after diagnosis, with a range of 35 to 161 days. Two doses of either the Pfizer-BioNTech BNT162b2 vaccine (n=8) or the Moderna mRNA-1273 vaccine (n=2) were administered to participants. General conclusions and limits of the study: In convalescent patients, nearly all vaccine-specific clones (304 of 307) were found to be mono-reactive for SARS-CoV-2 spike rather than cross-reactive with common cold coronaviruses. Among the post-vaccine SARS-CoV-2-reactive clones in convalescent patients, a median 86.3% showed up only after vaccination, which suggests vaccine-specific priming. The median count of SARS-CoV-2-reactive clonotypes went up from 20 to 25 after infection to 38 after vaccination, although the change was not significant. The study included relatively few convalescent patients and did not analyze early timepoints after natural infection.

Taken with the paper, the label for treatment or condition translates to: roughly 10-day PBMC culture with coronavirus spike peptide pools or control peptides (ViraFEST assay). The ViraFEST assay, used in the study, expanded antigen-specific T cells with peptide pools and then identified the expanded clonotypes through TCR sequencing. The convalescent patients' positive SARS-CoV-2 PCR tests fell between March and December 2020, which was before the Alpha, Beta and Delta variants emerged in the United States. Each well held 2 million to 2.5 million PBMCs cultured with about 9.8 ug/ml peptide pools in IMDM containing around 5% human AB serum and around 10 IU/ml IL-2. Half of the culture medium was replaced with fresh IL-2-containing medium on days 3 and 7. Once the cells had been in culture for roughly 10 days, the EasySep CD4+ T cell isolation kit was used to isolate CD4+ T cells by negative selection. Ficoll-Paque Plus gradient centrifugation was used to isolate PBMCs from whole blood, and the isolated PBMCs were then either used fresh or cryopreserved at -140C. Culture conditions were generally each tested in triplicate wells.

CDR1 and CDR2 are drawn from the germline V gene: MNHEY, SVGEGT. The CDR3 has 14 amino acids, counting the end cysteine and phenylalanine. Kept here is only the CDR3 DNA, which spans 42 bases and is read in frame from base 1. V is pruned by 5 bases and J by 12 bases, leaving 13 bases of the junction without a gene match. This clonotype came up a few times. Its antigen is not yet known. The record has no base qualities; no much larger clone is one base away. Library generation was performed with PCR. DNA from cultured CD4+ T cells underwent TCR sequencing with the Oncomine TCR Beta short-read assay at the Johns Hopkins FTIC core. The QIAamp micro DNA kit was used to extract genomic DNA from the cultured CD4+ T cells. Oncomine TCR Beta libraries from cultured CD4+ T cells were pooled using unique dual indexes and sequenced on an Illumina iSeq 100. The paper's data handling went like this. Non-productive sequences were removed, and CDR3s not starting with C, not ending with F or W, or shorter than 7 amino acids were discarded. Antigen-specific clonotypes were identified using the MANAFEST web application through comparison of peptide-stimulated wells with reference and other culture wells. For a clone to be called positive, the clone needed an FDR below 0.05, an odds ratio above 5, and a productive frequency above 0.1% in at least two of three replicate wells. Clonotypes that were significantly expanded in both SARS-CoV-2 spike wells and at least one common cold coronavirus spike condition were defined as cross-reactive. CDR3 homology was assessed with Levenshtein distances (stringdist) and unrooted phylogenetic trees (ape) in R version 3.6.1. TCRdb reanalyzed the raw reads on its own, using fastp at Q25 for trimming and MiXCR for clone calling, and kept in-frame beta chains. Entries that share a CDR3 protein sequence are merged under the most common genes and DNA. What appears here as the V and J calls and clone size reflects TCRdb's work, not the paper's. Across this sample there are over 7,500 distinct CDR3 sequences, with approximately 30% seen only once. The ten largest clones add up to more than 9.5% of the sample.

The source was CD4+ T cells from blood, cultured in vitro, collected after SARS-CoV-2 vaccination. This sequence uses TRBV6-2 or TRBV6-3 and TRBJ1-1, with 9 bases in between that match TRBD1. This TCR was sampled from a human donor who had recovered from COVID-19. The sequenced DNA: TGTGCCAGCAGTCCCCGAAAAGGACAGGGGACTCCTTTCTTT. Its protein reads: CASSPRKGQGTPFF.